Each of the 4 T cell receptor beta chains below was sequenced from the same sample in a study of blood T cell repertoires in COVID-19 (TCRdb year 2020). Library prep was done by the immunoSEQ multiplex PCR assay. TCRdb holds this immuneACCESS table with in-frame rearrangements only. Some clones are missing; in checked studies, unresolved V genes explain under half, and the rest has no known cause. This sample is represented by some 130,000 clones; roughly 79% of them were singletons. In total, the top ten clones hold around a fifth of the sample. The sequencing sample was made of peripheral blood. Every receptor here comes from an older man with acute or convalescent COVID-19.

This chain links TRBV5-1 with TRBJ2-1; TRBD2 agrees at 13 bases. The CDR3 contains 17 residues. J gave up 7 bases and V 0 bases, and 7 bases lay outside the gene matches. Germline values: CDR1 SGHRS, CDR2 YFSETQ. Written as DNA, the CDR3 is TGCGCCAGCAGCTTGGCGCCGGGACTAGCGGGGATAAATGAGCAGTTCTTC. Protein sequence: CASSLAPGLAGINEQFF.

With regard to this clone: Other nucleotide sequences in the sample specify the same CDR3. The chain uses TRBV6-5 and TRBJ1-5; D is ambiguous. This CDR3 spans 13 amino acids. Between the trimmed V and J ends, which lost 8 bases and 3 bases, there was a span of 11 bases. Germline CDR1 reads MNHEY; CDR2 reads SVGAGI. CDR3 residues: CASFPGLNQPQHF. CDR3 nucleotides: TGTGCCAGCTTCCCAGGCCTCAATCAGCCCCAGCATTTT.

This clone was picked up a small number of times. The rearrangement joins TRBV20-1 to TRBJ1-6, with a tentative D call TRBD1 (5 bases). This CDR3 is 13 amino acids long. V was shortened by 4 bases and J by 7 bases, with 11 bases between the two germline ends. CDR1 is DFQATT, CDR2 SNEGSKA, per germline (reference sequence). The CDR3 here is CSATDSANSPLHF. The CDR3 DNA is TGCAGTGCTACTGACAGCGCGAATTCACCCCTCCACTTT.

This rearrangement joins TRBV29-1 to TRBJ1-1; maybe TRBD1 (5 bases). The germline V gene has CDR1 SQVTM and CDR2 ANQGSEA. The CDR3 is made up of 13 amino acids. The ends were cut back, 3 bases at V and 5 bases at J, with 13 bases in the middle. The CDR3 DNA is TGCAGCGTTGATAGACAGTCGACAACTGAAGCTTTCTTT. Translated: CSVDRQSTTEAFF.